This is a list of T cell receptor beta chains from one sample in a study of identifying expanded T cells in peripheral blood. Clones were read by immunoSEQ multiplex PCR, and TCRdb kept only the in-frame ones, dropping some. The repertoire holds around 70,000 clones, with under 90% as singletons. What was sequenced was blood. The receptors stem from a person aged 18 to 70 in good health. Each CDR3 is given with its conserved first and last residue. D genes are given only for firm matches. A clone size is listed for some rows: how often the clone was seen (once, few, many), or a class if it is expanded.

cdr3_nt cdr3_aa d_call clone_size j_call v_call
TGCGCCAGCAGCCAAGCCCCAGGCGAGGGACCGAACACTGAAGCTTTCTTT CASSQAPGEGPNTEAFF - - TRBJ1-1 TRBV4-1
TGTGCCAGCAGCACGGGACTAGCGGGAGGGGAGACCCAGTACTTC CASSTGLAGGETQYF TRBD2 - TRBJ2-5 TRBV5-6
TGTGCCAGCACCCTCTACCGAGGGGATCAGCCCCAGCATTTT CASTLYRGDQPQHF - - TRBJ1-5 TRBV6-5
TGCAGTGCCCTAGGGGACACCGGCTACACCTTC CSALGDTGYTF - - TRBJ1-2 TRBV20-1
TGTGCCAGCAGCTTAGGATCGGTCACCGGGGAGCTGTTTTTT CASSLGSVTGELFF - - TRBJ2-2 TRBV5-5
TGTGCCAGCTCCCCGATAGCGGGAGGGTTCCTCCCCCACAATGAGCAGTTCTTC CASSPIAGGFLPHNEQFF TRBD2 - TRBJ2-1 TRBV18
TGTGCCAGCAGTCCCACAGGGGGGACCAATTCACCCCTCCACTTT CASSPTGGTNSPLHF TRBD1 - TRBJ1-6 TRBV6-5
TGCGCCAGCAGCCAGCCCACTCCTAGCTCCGAGCAGTACTTC CASSQPTPSSEQYF - - TRBJ2-7 TRBV4-1
TGTGCCTGGAGGGAGGACGGCTTCTATGGCTACACCTTC CAWREDGFYGYTF - - TRBJ1-2 TRBV30
TGTGCCAGCAGTTACAGGGCCTCCTACGAGCAGTACTTC CASSYRASYEQYF - - TRBJ2-7 TRBV6-5
TGTGCCAGCAGCCACGGGCAGGGGAGGGGGACTGAAGCTTTCTTT CASSHGQGRGTEAFF - - TRBJ1-1 TRBV7-2
TGCAGCGCAAACACCGGGACAGGGGCCAGGGGCACAGATACGCAGTATTTT CSANTGTGARGTDTQYF TRBD1 once TRBJ2-3 TRBV29-1
TGTGCCAGCAGCTTAGCCCCCCCGGGACAGGGTCACTATGGCTACACCTTC CASSLAPPGQGHYGYTF TRBD1 - TRBJ1-2 TRBV11-3
TGTGCCAGTAGTAACTCGGGGGGAATAGGCGGGATGGAGCAGTTCTTC CASSNSGGIGGMEQFF TRBD2 - TRBJ2-1 TRBV19
TGTGCCAGCTCACCACAGGGGGCTGAGGGCTATGGCTACACCTTC CASSPQGAEGYGYTF TRBD1 - TRBJ1-2 TRBV18
TGTGCCAGTAGTATTGGCCAGGCTACCCAGCATTTT CASSIGQATQHF - few TRBJ1-5 TRBV19
TGTGCCAGCAGCGTAAACGGGGGGGCCGAAGATACGCAGTATTTT CASSVNGGAEDTQYF TRBD2 once TRBJ2-3 TRBV9
TGTGCCAGCGCGTTGGGGGTGTACAATGAGCAGTTCTTC CASALGVYNEQFF - - TRBJ2-1 TRBV7-6
TGTGCCAGCAGCTTCGGGACAGCTGAAAAACTGTTTTTT CASSFGTAEKLFF TRBD1 - TRBJ1-4 TRBV5-5
TGTGCCAGCAGCTTACAGTCCGGACTAGCGGGGGGCCGGGACAATGAGCAGTTCTTC CASSLQSGLAGGRDNEQFF TRBD2 - TRBJ2-1 TRBV7-2
TGTGCCAGCAGCGTTAGGGACAGTCAAGAGACCCAGTACTTC CASSVRDSQETQYF TRBD1 once TRBJ2-5 TRBV9
TGCGCCAGCAGTGAGTCGACGTGGGAACAGTATAATTCACCCCTCCACTTT CASSESTWEQYNSPLHF - - TRBJ1-6 TRBV10-1
TGCGCCAGCACCATAATTCCTATGAACACTGAAGCTTTCTTT CASTIIPMNTEAFF - - TRBJ1-1 TRBV10-1
TGCGCCAGCAGCCAGTGGCAGGGTTCTAACTATGGCTACACCTTC CASSQWQGSNYGYTF - - TRBJ1-2 TRBV4-3
TGTGCCAGCAGCTTCCGGGACAGGGGTTACGAGCAGTACTTC CASSFRDRGYEQYF TRBD1 once TRBJ2-7 TRBV5-4
TGTGCCAGCTCACCCGGCGGCGGGAGGGCCCCCAATGAGCAGTTCTTC CASSPGGGRAPNEQFF TRBD2 - TRBJ2-1 TRBV18
TGCGCCAGCAGCTTGGCGGGGGAAACCTACGAGCAGTACTTC CASSLAGETYEQYF - - TRBJ2-7 TRBV5-1
TGTGCCAGCAGCTTGCGGGTCGGGAATGGCAATCAGCCCCAGCATTTT CASSLRVGNGNQPQHF - - TRBJ1-5 TRBV7-2
TGTGCCACCAGCAGAGGTCCTAGCGGGAGTAGAGAGCAGTACTTC CATSRGPSGSREQYF TRBD2 once TRBJ2-7 TRBV15
TGTGCCAGCAGCTTGATGACAGCCGAAAAACTGTTTTTT CASSLMTAEKLFF - - TRBJ1-4 TRBV7-2
TGTGCCAGCAGCTTGACACAGGGGGCGGGCTACACCTTC CASSLTQGAGYTF TRBD1 - TRBJ1-2 TRBV5-6
TGTGCCAGCAGCGAGCGGACAGGACCTCAGCCCCAGCATTTT CASSERTGPQPQHF TRBD1 - TRBJ1-5 TRBV7-2
TGTGCCAGCAGCTTAGATCGGGGGGCCGGGGAGCTGTTTTTT CASSLDRGAGELFF TRBD2 - TRBJ2-2 TRBV11-2
TGTGCCAGTAGGTCCGTTCTCCAAGAGACCCAGTACTTC CASRSVLQETQYF - few TRBJ2-5 TRBV19
TGTGCCAGCAGTTACTCGGGGTCGAACACTGAAGCTTTCTTT CASSYSGSNTEAFF - once TRBJ1-1 TRBV6-5
TGCAGCGTTCTGGATGGAAACACCATATATTTT CSVLDGNTIYF - - TRBJ1-3 TRBV29-1
TGTGCCAGTCAGGTACCAGGGAATAGCAATCAGCCCCAGCATTTT CASQVPGNSNQPQHF - - TRBJ1-5 TRBV6-1
TGTGCCAGCAGCTTAGAGGGCGCGGGGACCTACGAGCAGTACTTC CASSLEGAGTYEQYF - - TRBJ2-7 TRBV11-2
TGTGCCAGCAGCTTGGATGGGAGCAATCAGCCCCAGCATTTT CASSLDGSNQPQHF - - TRBJ1-5 TRBV5-6
TGTGCCAGCCATCGACAGTACCTCTACGAGCAGTACTTC CASHRQYLYEQYF - few TRBJ2-7 TRBV21-1
TGTGCCAGCAGCTTCGGGGGGAATAATTCACCCCTCCACTTT CASSFGGNNSPLHF - - TRBJ1-6 TRBV7-8
TGTGCCACAGGGCGAAATGGCTACACCTTC CATGRNGYTF - - TRBJ1-2 TRBV10-3
TGTGCCAGCAGCTCCACCGTGGGGGTCGGCACCGGGGAGCTGTTTTTT CASSSTVGVGTGELFF - - TRBJ2-2 TRBV7-8
TGCGCCAGCAGCCAAGGACCCTGGGGTTCACCCCTCCACTTT CASSQGPWGSPLHF - - TRBJ1-6 TRBV4-3
TGTGCCAGCAGTGTAGGGGTTAACACCGGGGAGCTGTTTTTT CASSVGVNTGELFF - once TRBJ2-2 TRBV2
TGTGCCAGCAGCGTAACAGGACAGGTCACCGGGGAGCTGTTTTTT CASSVTGQVTGELFF TRBD1 - TRBJ2-2 TRBV5-5
TGTGCCAGTAGTGCTGGACAGGGGGCGTTATACGAGCAGTACTTC CASSAGQGALYEQYF TRBD1 - TRBJ2-7 TRBV19
TGTGCCAGCAGCACACCCGGGACAGGGAGAAACATTCAGTACTTC CASSTPGTGRNIQYF TRBD1 - TRBJ2-4 TRBV7-2
TGTGCCAGTAGTATATCCGGGGCCACCTACGAGCAGTACTTC CASSISGATYEQYF - - TRBJ2-7 TRBV19
TGTGCCAGCAGTCCATCCGGGACAGGGGATGAAAAACTGTTTTTT CASSPSGTGDEKLFF TRBD1 once TRBJ1-4 TRBV25-1
TGTGCCAGCAGCCAGGCCTCGACTAGCGGCCACTACGAGCAGTACTTC CASSQASTSGHYEQYF TRBD2 once TRBJ2-7 TRBV14
TGTGCCAGCAGTTCTGTCGGGACTTGGTACTTC CASSSVGTWYF - - TRBJ2-7 TRBV28
TGCGCCAGCAGCCAAGATTCCGGGGTAGGCGGTGAGCAGTTCTTC CASSQDSGVGGEQFF - - TRBJ2-1 TRBV4-1
TGTGCCAGCAGTCCAAGGACGGGAAACACCGGGGAGCTGTTTTTT CASSPRTGNTGELFF - - TRBJ2-2 TRBV6-5
TGTGCCAGCAGTGAAGACCAGTTTCGCTATGGCTACACCTTC CASSEDQFRYGYTF - - TRBJ1-2 TRBV2
TGCGCCAGCAGCACAGGGGACAGGGCAATGGGAGAAAAACTGTTTTTT CASSTGDRAMGEKLFF TRBD1 - TRBJ1-4 TRBV5-1
TGTGCCAGCAGCGCACAGGGATACTTCGGCTACACCTTC CASSAQGYFGYTF - few TRBJ1-2 TRBV7-2
TGTGCCAGCAGGCGTTCCGGGACAGACTCCTACGAGCAGTACTTC CASRRSGTDSYEQYF TRBD1 - TRBJ2-7 TRBV7-8